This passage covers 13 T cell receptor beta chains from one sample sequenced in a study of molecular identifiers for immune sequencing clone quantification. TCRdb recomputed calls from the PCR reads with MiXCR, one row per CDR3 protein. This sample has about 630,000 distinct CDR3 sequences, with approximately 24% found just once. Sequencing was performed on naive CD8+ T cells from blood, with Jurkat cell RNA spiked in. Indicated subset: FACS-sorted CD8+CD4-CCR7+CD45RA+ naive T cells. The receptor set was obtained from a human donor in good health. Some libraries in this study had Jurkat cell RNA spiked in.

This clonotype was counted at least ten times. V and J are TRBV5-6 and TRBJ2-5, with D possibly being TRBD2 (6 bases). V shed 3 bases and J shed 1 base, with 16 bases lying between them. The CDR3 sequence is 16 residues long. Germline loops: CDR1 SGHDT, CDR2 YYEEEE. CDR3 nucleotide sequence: TGTGCCAGCAGCTCCGAACCCCTGGGGGGCCAAGAGACCCAGTACTTC. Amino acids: CASSSEPLGGQETQYF. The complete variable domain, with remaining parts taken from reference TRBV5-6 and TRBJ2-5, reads DAGVTQSPTHLIKTRGQQVTLRCSPKSGHDTVSWYQQALGQGPQFIFQYYEEEERQRGNFPDRFSGHQFPNYSSELNVNALLLGDSALYLCASSSEPLGGQETQYFGPGTRLLVL.

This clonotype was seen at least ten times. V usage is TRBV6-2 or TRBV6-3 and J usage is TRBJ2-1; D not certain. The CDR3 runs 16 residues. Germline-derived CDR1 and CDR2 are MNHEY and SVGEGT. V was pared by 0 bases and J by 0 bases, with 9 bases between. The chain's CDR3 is CASSYSTVSSYNEQFF. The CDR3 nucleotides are TGTGCCAGCAGTTACTCTACAGTCAGCTCCTACAATGAGCAGTTCTTC.

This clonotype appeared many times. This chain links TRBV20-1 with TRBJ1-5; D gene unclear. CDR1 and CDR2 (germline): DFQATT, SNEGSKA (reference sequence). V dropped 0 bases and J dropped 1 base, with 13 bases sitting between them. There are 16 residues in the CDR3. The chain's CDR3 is CSARDRLGYSNQPQHF. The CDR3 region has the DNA TGCAGTGCTAGAGATAGGCTGGGGTACAGCAATCAGCCCCAGCATTTT.

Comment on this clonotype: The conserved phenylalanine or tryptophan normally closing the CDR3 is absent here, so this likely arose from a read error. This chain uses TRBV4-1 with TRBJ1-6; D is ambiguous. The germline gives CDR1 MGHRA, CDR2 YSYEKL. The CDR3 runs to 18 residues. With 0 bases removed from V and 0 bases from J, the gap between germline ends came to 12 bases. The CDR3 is CASSQDGVGSSYNSPLHL. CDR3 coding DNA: TGCGCCAGCAGCCAAGATGGGGTCGGGAGCTCCTATAATTCACCCCTCCACTTA.

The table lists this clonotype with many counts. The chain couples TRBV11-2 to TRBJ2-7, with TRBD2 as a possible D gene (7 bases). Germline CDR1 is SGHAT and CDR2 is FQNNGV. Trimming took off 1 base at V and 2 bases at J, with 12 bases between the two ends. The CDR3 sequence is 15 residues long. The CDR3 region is CASSLGAGATYEQYF. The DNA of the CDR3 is TGTGCCAGCAGCTTAGGCGCGGGGGCCACCTACGAGCAGTACTTC.

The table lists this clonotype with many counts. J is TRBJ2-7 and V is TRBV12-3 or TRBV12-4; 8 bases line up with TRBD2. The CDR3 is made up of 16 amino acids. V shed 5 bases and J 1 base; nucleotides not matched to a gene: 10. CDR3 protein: CASSPGTSGGSYEQYF. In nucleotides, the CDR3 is TGTGCCAGCAGTCCGGGGACTAGTGGTGGATCCTACGAGCAGTACTTC.

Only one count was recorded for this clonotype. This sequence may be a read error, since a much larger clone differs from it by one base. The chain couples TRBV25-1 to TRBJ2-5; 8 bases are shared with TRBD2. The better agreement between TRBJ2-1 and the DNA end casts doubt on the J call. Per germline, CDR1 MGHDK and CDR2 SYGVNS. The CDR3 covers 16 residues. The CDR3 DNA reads TGTGCCAGCAGTGAATTTGGCGGGGGGCCTTCCGATGAGCAGTTCTTC. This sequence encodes CASSEFGGGPSDEQFF.

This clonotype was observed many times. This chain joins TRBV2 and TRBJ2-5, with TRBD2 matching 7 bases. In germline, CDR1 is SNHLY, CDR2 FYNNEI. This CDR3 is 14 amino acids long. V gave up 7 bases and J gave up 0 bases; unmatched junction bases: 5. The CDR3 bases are TGTGCCAGCAACCCCGGGACTAACCAAGAGACCCAGTACTTC. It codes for CASNPGTNQETQYF. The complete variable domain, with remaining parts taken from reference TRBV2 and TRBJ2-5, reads EPEVTQTPSHQVTQMGQEVILRCVPISNHLYFYWYRQILGQKVEFLVSFYNNEISEKSEIFDDQFSVERPDGSNFTLKIRSTKLEDSAMYFCASNPGTNQETQYFGPGTRLLVL.

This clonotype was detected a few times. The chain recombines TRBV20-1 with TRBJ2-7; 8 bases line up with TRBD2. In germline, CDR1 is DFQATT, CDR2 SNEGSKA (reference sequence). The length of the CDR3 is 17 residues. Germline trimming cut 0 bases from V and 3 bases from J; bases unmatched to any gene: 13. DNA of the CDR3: TGCAGTGCTAGAGATACTTTAACAGCGGGGGACTTCTACGAGCAGTACTTC. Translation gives CSARDTLTAGDFYEQYF.

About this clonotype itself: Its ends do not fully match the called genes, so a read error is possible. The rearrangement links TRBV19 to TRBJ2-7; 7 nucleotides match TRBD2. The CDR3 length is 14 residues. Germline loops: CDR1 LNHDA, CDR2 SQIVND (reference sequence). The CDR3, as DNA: TGTGCAAGTAGGTGGCGGGGGAGCTCCTACGAGCAGTACTTC. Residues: CASRWRGSSYEQYF.

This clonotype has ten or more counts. CDR3 protein: CASSQGVGTEAFF. CDR3 DNA sequence: TGTGCCAGCAGCCAGGGTGTTGGAACTGAAGCTTTCTTT. The chain links TRBV3-1 to TRBJ1-1; D uncertain. V was trimmed by 3 bases and J by 5 bases, leaving 10 bases between them. The CDR3 runs to 13 residues. Germline CDR1 LGHDT, CDR2 YNNKEL (reference sequence). Looking up the rest from reference TRBV3-1 and TRBJ1-1 gives the full variable domain: DTAVSQTPKYLVTQMGNDKSIKCEQNLGHDTMYWYKQDSKKFLKIMFSYNNKELIINETVPNRFSPKSPDKAHLNLHINSLELGDSAVYFCASSQGVGTEAFFGQGTRLTVV.

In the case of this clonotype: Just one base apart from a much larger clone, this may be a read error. The CDR3 loop reads CSALGQSHYEQYF. The CDR3 DNA follows: TGCAGTGCTCTGGGACAGAGCCATTACGAGCAGTACTTC. The chain joins TRBV20-1 to TRBJ2-7; 7 bases are shared with TRBD1. The CDR3 has 13 amino acids. V lost 5 bases to trimming and J lost 4 bases; unmatched junction nucleotides: 8. Germline values: CDR1 DFQATT, CDR2 SNEGSKA (reference sequence).

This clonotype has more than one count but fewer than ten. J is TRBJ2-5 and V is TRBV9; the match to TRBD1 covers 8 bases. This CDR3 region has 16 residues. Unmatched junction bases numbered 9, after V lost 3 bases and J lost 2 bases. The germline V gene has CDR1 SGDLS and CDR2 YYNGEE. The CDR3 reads CASSGGRGLLQETQYF. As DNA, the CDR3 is TGTGCCAGCAGCGGCGGCAGGGGGCTCCTACAAGAGACCCAGTACTTC.